The next 5 T cell receptor beta chains were all read from a single sample in a study of blood T cells in healthy people across ages. Through a sample-barcoded 5' primer and a J-beta primer mix, a second PCR was run for 7 to 11 cycles. TCRdb ran MiXCR on the 5' RACE reads and lists one entry per CDR3 protein. Among some 1.4 million distinct CDR3 sequences listed, about 43% were seen once. The sequencing input was blood. The receptors here all came from a woman younger than 30 in good health.

There are a few counts of this clonotype. The rearrangement uses TRBV14 and TRBJ2-1; D is unclear. This CDR3 contains 15 residues. With 0 bases removed from V and 10 bases from J, the gap between germline ends came to 16 bases. The germline CDR1 and CDR2 sequences are SGHDN and FVKESK. The CDR3: CASSQDSPPSGEQFF. Written as DNA, the CDR3 is TGTGCCAGCAGCCAAGATTCCCCCCCATCAGGAGAGCAGTTCTTC. Looking up the rest from reference TRBV14 and TRBJ2-1 gives the full variable domain: EAGVTQFPSHSVIEKGQTVTLRCDPISGHDNLYWYRRVMGKEIKFLLHFVKESKQDESGMPNNRFLAERTGGTYSTLKVQPAELEDSGVYFCASSQDSPPSGEQFFGPGTRLTVL.

The chain has TRBV6-5 and TRBJ2-1; 10 nucleotides match TRBD2. Gene TRBJ2-7 matches the end of the DNA better, so the J call may be wrong. The CDR3 length is 14 residues. From germline, CDR1 is MNHEY and CDR2 SVGAGI. The CDR3, as DNA: TGTGCCAGCAGGAAGCGGGGGGGTTACAATGAGCAGTACTTC. Translating it yields CASRKRGGYNEQYF.

This clonotype was seen a few times. The chain has TRBV10-3 and TRBJ1-1; D not certain. This CDR3 has 13 amino acids. V dropped 9 bases and J dropped 5 bases, with 16 bases sitting between them. CDR1 is ENHRY and CDR2 is SYGVKD in the germline V gene. The CDR3 DNA reads TGTGCCATTGCAGGCCGGTTGGGGACTGAAGCTTTCTTT. Amino acids: CAIAGRLGTEAFF.

The sample holds a few counts of this clonotype. This chain links TRBV6-1 with TRBJ2-7; 12 bases align to TRBD2. Germline CDR1 and CDR2: MNHNS and SASEGT. The junction had 4 bases not matched to a gene; V was cut back by 7 bases and J by 3 bases. There are 14 residues in the CDR3. For the CDR3, the DNA is TGTGCCAGCACTCTGACTAGCGGGAGCTACGAGCAGTACTTC. Protein product: CASTLTSGSYEQYF.

This clonotype was counted only a few times. The gene calls are TRBV5-5 and TRBJ1-2; 7 bases fit TRBD1. With 0 bases clipped from V and 6 bases from J, the junction kept 8 bases outside the gene matches. CDR3 length equals 15 residues. The germline V gene has CDR1 SGHKS and CDR2 YYEKEE (reference sequence). The chain's CDR3 is CASSLEVGGNHGYTF. The CDR3, as DNA: TGTGCCAGCAGCTTGGAAGTAGGGGGCAACCATGGCTACACCTTC.